This TCR beta chain comes out of a study of T cell changes during pregnancy in multiple sclerosis. CDR3 size: 16 residues. The ends lost 7 bases at V and 3 bases at J; junction bases unmatched: 9. Germline values: CDR1 MNHEY, CDR2 SMNVEV (reference sequence). The protocol was immunoSEQ multiplex PCR, while the TCRdb copy is restricted to in-frame clones and leaves out a portion. The sample lists roughly 43,000 clones; about 93% were seen once. The receptor was isolated from a female donor with multiple sclerosis, enrolled in a pregnancy study. Sequencing used CD4+ T cells from peripheral blood mononuclear cells, obtained in the third trimester of pregnancy. This sequence joins TRBV27 and TRBJ2-2; TRBD2 matches 9 bases. As DNA, the CDR3 is TGTGCCAGCACCGCCCTAAGACTAGCGGACACCGGGGAGCTGTTTTTT. Protein sequence: CASTALRLADTGELFF.